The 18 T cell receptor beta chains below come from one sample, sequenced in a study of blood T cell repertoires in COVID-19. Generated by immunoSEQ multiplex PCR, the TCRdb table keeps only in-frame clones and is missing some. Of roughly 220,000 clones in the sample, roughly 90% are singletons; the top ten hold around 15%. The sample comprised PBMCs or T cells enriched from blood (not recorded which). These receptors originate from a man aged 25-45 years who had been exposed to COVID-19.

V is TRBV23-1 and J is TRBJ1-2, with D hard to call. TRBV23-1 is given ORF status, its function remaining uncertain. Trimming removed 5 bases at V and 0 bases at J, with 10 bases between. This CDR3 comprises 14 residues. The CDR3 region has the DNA TGCGCCAGCAGTTTGGACTGGTCTAACTATGGCTACACCTTC. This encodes CASSLDWSNYGYTF.

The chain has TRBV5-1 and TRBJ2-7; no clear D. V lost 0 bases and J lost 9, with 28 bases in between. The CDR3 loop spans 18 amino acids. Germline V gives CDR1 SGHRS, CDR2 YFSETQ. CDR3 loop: CASSLGVSRSTLLMVQYF. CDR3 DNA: TGCGCCAGCAGCTTGGGAGTATCTAGGAGTACCCTCCTTATGGTGCAGTACTTC.

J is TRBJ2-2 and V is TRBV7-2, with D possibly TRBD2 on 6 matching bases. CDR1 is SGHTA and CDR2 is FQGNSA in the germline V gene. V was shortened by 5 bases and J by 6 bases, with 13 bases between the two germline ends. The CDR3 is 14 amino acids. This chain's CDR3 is CASSMGTGPGELFF. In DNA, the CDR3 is TGTGCCAGCAGCATGGGGACTGGTCCCGGGGAGCTGTTTTTT. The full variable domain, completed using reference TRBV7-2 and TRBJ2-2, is GAGVSQSPSNKVTEKGKDVELRCDPISGHTALYWYRQSLGQGLEFLIYFQGNSAPDKSGLPSDRFSAERTGGSVSTLTIQRTQQEDSAVYLCASSMGTGPGELFFGEGSRLTVL.

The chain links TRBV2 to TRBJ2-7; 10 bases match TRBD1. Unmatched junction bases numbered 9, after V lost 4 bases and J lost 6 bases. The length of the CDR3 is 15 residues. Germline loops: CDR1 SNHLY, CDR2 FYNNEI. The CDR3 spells CASSARGTGDSEQYF. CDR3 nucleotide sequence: TGTGCCAGCAGTGCTAGAGGGACAGGGGACTCCGAGCAGTACTTC. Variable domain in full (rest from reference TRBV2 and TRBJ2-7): EPEVTQTPSHQVTQMGQEVILRCVPISNHLYFYWYRQILGQKVEFLVSFYNNEISEKSEIFDDQFSVERPDGSNFTLKIRSTKLEDSAMYFCASSARGTGDSEQYFGPGTRLTVT.

The CDR3 DNA sequence: TGTGCCAGCAGTGAACTAGGATTCCCCCAGCATTTT. Translating it yields CASSELGFPQHF. The genes are TRBV2 and TRBJ1-5, with no clear D. Looked up from germline, CDR1 is SNHLY and CDR2 is FYNNEI. The CDR3 length is 12 residues. Trimming stripped 2 bases from V and 10 bases from J, with 9 bases between. The full variable domain, rest sourced from reference TRBV2 and TRBJ1-5, is EPEVTQTPSHQVTQMGQEVILRCVPISNHLYFYWYRQILGQKVEFLVSFYNNEISEKSEIFDDQFSVERPDGSNFTLKIRSTKLEDSAMYFCASSELGFPQHFGDGTRLSIL.

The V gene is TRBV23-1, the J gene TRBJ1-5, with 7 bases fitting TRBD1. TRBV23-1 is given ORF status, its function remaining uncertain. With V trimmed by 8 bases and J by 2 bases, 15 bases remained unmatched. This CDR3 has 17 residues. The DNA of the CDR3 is TGCGCCAGCGACAGGGCGTCACTCTGCGGCCGCAATCAGCCCCAGCATTTT. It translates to CASDRASLCGRNQPQHF.

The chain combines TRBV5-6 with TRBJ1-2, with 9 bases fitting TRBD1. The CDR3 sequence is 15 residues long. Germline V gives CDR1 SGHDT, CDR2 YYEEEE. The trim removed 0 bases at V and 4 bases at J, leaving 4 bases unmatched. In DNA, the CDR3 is TGTGCCAGCAGCTTGGCCGGGACAGGGCCCTATGGCTACACCTTC. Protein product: CASSLAGTGPYGYTF. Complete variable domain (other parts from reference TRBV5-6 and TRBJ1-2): DAGVTQSPTHLIKTRGQQVTLRCSPKSGHDTVSWYQQALGQGPQFIFQYYEEEERQRGNFPDRFSGHQFPNYSSELNVNALLLGDSALYLCASSLAGTGPYGYTFGSGTRLTVV.

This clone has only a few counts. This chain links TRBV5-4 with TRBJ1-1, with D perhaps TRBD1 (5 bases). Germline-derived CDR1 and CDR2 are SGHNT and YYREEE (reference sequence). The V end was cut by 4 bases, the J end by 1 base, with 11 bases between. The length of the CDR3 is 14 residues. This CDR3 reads CASSPRQQNTEAFF. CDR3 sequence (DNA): TGTGCCAGCAGCCCAAGACAGCAGAACACTGAAGCTTTCTTT.

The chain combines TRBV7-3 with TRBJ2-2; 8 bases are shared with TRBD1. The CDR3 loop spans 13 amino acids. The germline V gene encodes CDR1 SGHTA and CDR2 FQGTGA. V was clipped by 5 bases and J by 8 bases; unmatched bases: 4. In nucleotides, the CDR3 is TGTGCCAGCAGCCTCAGGGGGCAGGGGGAGCTGTTTTTT. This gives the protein CASSLRGQGELFF.

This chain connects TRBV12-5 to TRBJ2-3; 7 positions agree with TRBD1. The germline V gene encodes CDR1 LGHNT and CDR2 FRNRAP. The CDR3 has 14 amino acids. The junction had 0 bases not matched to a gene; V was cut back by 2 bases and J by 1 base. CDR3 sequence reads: CASGLTGGTDTQYF. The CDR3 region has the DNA TGTGCTAGTGGTTTGACAGGGGGCACAGATACGCAGTATTTT.

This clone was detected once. The CDR3 DNA is TGTGCCAGTAGCATCGACAGGGGGAAGTCGGGAAACACCATATATTTT. The encoded protein is CASSIDRGKSGNTIYF. This sequence joins TRBV19 and TRBJ1-3; the match to TRBD1 covers 9 bases. Trimming took 6 bases from V and 4 from J; bases not matched to a gene: 10. The length of the CDR3 is 16 residues. Germline values: CDR1 LNHDA, CDR2 SQIVND (reference sequence).

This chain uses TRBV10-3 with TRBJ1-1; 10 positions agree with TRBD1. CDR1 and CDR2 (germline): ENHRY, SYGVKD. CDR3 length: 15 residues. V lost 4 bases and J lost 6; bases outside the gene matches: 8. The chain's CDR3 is CAISGGQGLTAEAFF. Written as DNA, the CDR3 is TGTGCCATCAGTGGGGGACAGGGGTTAACGGCTGAAGCTTTCTTT.

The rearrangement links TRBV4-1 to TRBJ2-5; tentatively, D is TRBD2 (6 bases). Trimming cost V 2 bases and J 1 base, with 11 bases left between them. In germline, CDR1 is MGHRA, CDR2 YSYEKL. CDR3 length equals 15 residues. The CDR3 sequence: CASSQHPGSQETQYF. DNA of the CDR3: TGCGCCAGCAGCCAACATCCCGGGAGCCAAGAGACCCAGTACTTC.

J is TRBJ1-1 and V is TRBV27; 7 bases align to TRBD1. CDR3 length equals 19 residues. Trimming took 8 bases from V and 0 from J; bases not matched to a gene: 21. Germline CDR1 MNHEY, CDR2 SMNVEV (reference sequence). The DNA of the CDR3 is TGTGCCAGCGTTAAGTGGACCGGGACAGAAGTATCCTTGAACACTGAAGCTTTCTTT. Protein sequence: CASVKWTGTEVSLNTEAFF.

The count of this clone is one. CDR3 residues: CASSFYRGGEQYF. The DNA for the CDR3 is TGTGCCAGCAGCTTTTACAGGGGTGGGGAGCAGTACTTC. This chain joins TRBV5-8 and TRBJ2-7; TRBD1 agrees at 7 bases. The germline V gene encodes CDR1 SGHTS and CDR2 YDEGEE. The trim removed 2 bases at V and 7 bases at J, leaving 6 bases unmatched. This CDR3 contains 13 residues.

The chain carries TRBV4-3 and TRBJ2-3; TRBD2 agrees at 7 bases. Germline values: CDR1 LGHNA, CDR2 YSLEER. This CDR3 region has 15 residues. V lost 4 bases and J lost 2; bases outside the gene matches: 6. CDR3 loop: CASSRGEGPTDTQYF. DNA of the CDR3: TGCGCCAGCAGCCGCGGGGAGGGCCCCACAGATACGCAGTATTTT.

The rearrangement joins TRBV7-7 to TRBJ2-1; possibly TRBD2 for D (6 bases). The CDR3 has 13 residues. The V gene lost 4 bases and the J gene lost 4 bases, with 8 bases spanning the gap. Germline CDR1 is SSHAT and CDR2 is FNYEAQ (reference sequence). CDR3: CASSWDLYNEQFF. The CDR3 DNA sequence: TGTGCCAGCAGCTGGGACTTATACAATGAGCAGTTCTTC.

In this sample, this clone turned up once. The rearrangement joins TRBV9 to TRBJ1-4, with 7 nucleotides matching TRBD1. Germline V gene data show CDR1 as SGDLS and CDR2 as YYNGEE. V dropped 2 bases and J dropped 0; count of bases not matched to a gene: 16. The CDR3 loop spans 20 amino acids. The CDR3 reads CASSVGVRGDGFPTNEKLFF. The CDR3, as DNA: TGTGCCAGCAGCGTTGGGGTCAGGGGGGACGGATTCCCAACTAATGAAAAACTGTTTTTT.